This section outlines one T cell receptor (beta chain) sequence together with its context. The entry originates in a study of blood T cells in healthy people across ages. Through a sample-barcoded 5' primer and a J-beta primer mix, a second PCR was run for about 6 to 11 cycles. From the 5' RACE reads, TCRdb called clonotypes with MiXCR, one entry per CDR3 protein. The table lists approximately 690,000 distinct CDR3 sequences, around 38% of them singletons, with about 32% in the top ten. Each sample used at least 6 million PBMCs. CDR3 length: 11 residues. The germline V gene encodes CDR1 SQVTM and CDR2 ANQGSEA. V dropped 7 bases and J dropped 4 bases, with 9 bases sitting between them.

The chain combines TRBV29-1 with TRBJ2-3; tentatively, D is TRBD1 (5 bases). Specimen: blood. The receptor was isolated from a man at least 80 years old in good health. The CDR3 is CSAAGPDTQYF. In nucleotides, the CDR3 is TGCAGCGCTGCAGGGCCAGATACGCAGTATTTT.